The clone carrying this T cell receptor (beta chain) occurred a few times. What it binds is not known. CDR1 and CDR2 (germline): DFQATT, SNEGSKA (reference sequence). After removal of 5 bases from V and 9 bases from J, the junction contained 17 bases not matched to a gene. This CDR3 has 17 amino acids. The record originates from a study of blood T cells in healthy people across ages. The study's findings and limits: Naive T cell percentage strongly correlated with TCR beta diversity.

Next came a second PCR, run for about 7 to 12 cycles, which used a sample-barcoded 5' primer along with a J-beta primer mix. Every individual sample yielded 3 million or more paired-end reads (each containing CDR3). TCRdb used MiXCR to reprocess the 5' RACE reads, holding one entry per CDR3 protein. The sample records 710,000 or so distinct CDR3 sequences, about a fifth being singletons. Sample: blood. This chain uses TRBV20-1 with TRBJ2-1, with TRBD2 identical over 12 bases. The source of this sequence is a man aged 70 or older in good health. DNA of the CDR3: TGCAGTGCTGCCATTCCCCTAGCGGGGGGGGACCTTGGTGAGCAGTTCTTC. Translating it yields CSAAIPLAGGDLGEQFF.